This T cell receptor beta chain was obtained from a study of CD8+CD57+ T cells in acquired aplastic anemia. Study-wide context: Roughly 3.1 ug was the average amount of DNA from sorted CD4+ and CD8+ cells.

The ends were cut back, 8 bases at V and 4 bases at J, with 17 bases in the middle. This CDR3 comprises 14 residues. From germline, CDR1 is SNHLY and CDR2 FYNNEI. Whole-study findings and limits: CD8+ Simpson's diversity did not differ significantly between patients and controls. Patients and controls had in common 25 to 35 CD8+ CDR3 sequences.

As regards this clonotype: Its antigen remains unknown.

Genomic DNA templated the TCR beta VDJ and CDR3 profiling. From the reads, TCRdb called clonotypes with MiXCR, one entry per CDR3 protein. The table includes 200,000 to 300,000 distinct CDR3 sequences, about 80% detected once. Patients who underwent sequencing had shown CD8+CD57+ cell expansion by flow cytometry. The blood sampling took place in patients who had so far received no therapy. The clonotype was recovered from a human donor with aplastic anemia. The specimen was sorted CD4+, CD8+, or CD8+CD57+ T cells (not recorded which) from PBMCs. This chain connects TRBV2 to TRBJ1-1; D remains unclear. The CDR3 sequence: CASGWPGRATEAFF. In nucleotides, the CDR3 is TGTGCCAGCGGCTGGCCGGGGAGGGCCACTGAAGCTTTCTTT.